This paragraph reports one TCR beta chain. Its antigen is still unknown. Profiled with immunoSEQ multiplex PCR; TCRdb holds only in-frame clones, not every one. The profile covers about 34,000 clones, with about 93% appearing a single time and less than 5.5% taken by the ten largest. V lost 0 bases to trimming and J lost 10 bases, with 7 bases between them. Germline CDR1 MNHNY, CDR2 SVGAGI (reference sequence). CDR3 size: 13 residues. This specimen belongs to a study of OX40 agonist ivuxolimab in advanced cancers. As for the study in general: Dose-escalation patients were diagnosed with hepatocellular carcinoma, melanoma, renal cell cancer or head and neck cancer. Earlier treatment with anti-PD-1, anti-PD-L1 or anti-CTLA-4 was permitted, and about 40% had received some. Those enrolled were less than 85% male, with a mean age of around 57 years and ages from roughly 20 to 85. Whole-study findings and limits: In CD8+ T cells, expanded clones were on average more numerous than in CD4+.

The material was CD4+ or CD8+ T cells sorted from blood, obtained in a trial of the OX40 agonist ivuxolimab. The clonotype was recovered from an adult with an advanced solid tumor such as melanoma, head and neck, liver or kidney cancer. V and J are TRBV6-6 and TRBJ1-6; D call uncertain. The CDR3 sequence: CASSYSVLSPLHF. In nucleotides, the CDR3 is TGTGCCAGCAGTTACTCGGTGTTATCACCCCTCCACTTT.